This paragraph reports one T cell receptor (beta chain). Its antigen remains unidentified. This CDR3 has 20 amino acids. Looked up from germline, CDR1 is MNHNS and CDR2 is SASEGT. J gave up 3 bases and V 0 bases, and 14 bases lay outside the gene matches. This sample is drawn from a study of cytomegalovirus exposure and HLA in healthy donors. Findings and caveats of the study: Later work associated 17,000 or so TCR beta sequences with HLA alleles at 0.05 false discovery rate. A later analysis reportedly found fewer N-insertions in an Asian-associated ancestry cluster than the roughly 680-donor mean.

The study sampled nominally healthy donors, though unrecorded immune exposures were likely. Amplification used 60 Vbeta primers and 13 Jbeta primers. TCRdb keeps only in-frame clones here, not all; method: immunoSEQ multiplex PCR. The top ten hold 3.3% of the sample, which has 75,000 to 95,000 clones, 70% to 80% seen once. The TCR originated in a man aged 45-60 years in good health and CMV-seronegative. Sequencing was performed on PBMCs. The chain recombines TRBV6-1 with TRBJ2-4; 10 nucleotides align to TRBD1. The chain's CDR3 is CASSEAGIGTGAIGKNIQYF. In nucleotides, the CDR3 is TGTGCCAGCAGTGAAGCGGGTATAGGGACAGGGGCGATTGGCAAAAACATTCAGTACTTC.